This entry describes one T cell receptor (beta chain). The assay was immunoSEQ multiplex PCR, and TCRdb's table has in-frame clones only and misses some. There are about 84,000 clones in the sample; approximately 92% occur only once, and approximately 30% lies in the top ten. The CDR3 length is 12 residues. Trimming removed 1 base from V and 3 bases from J, with 3 bases in between. Germline V CDR1 and CDR2: SGHRS, YFSETQ. The data are from a study of T cell responses to AZD1222 COVID-19 vaccine. The chain employs TRBV5-1 and TRBJ2-3, with D uncertain. The sequenced sample was peripheral blood, obtained on day 0 of AZD1222 vaccination. This receptor was taken from an adult in good health. This CDR3 is CASSLTTDTQYF. The CDR3 nucleotides are TGCGCCAGCAGCTTGACGACAGATACGCAGTATTTT.